A single sample gave rise to the 23 T cell receptor beta chains below, sequenced in a study of T cell responses to AZD1222 COVID-19 vaccine. Produced via immunoSEQ multiplex PCR; TCRdb's table is partial and in-frame only. The sample shows over 95,000 clones, roughly nine tenths of them seen only once. Sequencing used peripheral blood, obtained on day 0 of AZD1222 vaccination. These receptors were obtained from an adult in good health.

This chain links TRBV7-8 with TRBJ1-1; tentative D call: TRBD1 (6 bases). The V and J ends lost 7 bases and 4 bases respectively, with 16 bases between them. Germline V CDR1 and CDR2: SGHVS, FQNEAQ. CDR3 size: 14 residues. CDR3 DNA sequence: TGTGCCAGCATCCGGGCGGGAGGGGGCACTGAAGCTTTCTTT. Translation: CASIRAGGGTEAFF.

The chain employs TRBV7-3 and TRBJ2-7; 7 bases line up with TRBD1. The germline CDR1 and CDR2 sequences are SGHTA and FQGTGA. This CDR3 contains 15 residues. V shed 5 bases, J shed 5 bases, and the junction held 12 bases outside the gene matches. CDR3 loop: CASSPGQAINNEQYF. CDR3 sequence (DNA): TGTGCCAGCAGCCCCGGACAGGCGATTAATAACGAGCAGTACTTC.

The chain uses TRBV5-5 and TRBJ2-7; no clear D gene. Germline V CDR1 and CDR2: SGHKS, YYEKEE (reference sequence). Trimming removed 0 bases from V and 5 bases from J, with 15 bases in between. The CDR3 covers 15 residues. The CDR3 region has the DNA TGTGCCAGCAGCTTGGACCGGACCATTCAGAACGAGCAGTACTTC. Translation: CASSLDRTIQNEQYF.

This clone came up once. J is TRBJ1-1 and V is TRBV24-1, with D possibly matching TRBD1 (5 bases). Germline CDR1 and CDR2: KGHDR and SFDVKD. This CDR3 is built from 14 residues. The V end was cut by 9 bases, the J end by 0 bases, with 13 bases between. The CDR3 reads CATLGRGMNTEAFF. CDR3 bases: TGTGCCACCCTCGGGAGGGGAATGAACACTGAAGCTTTCTTT.

The chain joins TRBV7-2 to TRBJ1-1; D gene uncertain. The CDR3 consists of 14 residues. V lost 2 bases to trimming and J lost 5 bases, with 12 bases between them. CDR1 and CDR2 from the germline V gene are SGHTA and FQGNSA. The CDR3 sequence is CASSLKPEGTEAFF. As DNA, the CDR3 is TGTGCCAGCAGCTTAAAGCCAGAAGGAACTGAAGCTTTCTTT.

This chain joins TRBV19 and TRBJ2-2, with TRBD1 as a possible D gene (8 bases). The germline gives CDR1 LNHDA, CDR2 SQIVND (reference sequence). The V end was cut by 6 bases, the J end by 1 base, with 12 bases between. The CDR3 sequence is 15 residues long. CDR3 in amino acids: CASSGGTGNTGELFF. CDR3 DNA sequence: TGTGCCAGTAGCGGGGGGACAGGGAACACCGGGGAGCTGTTTTTT.

This clone came up once. Other DNA sequences in this specimen translate into the identical CDR3. The genes are TRBV5-1 and TRBJ1-4, with D tentatively TRBD1 (5 bases). This CDR3 is built from 14 residues. V was shortened by 0 bases and J by 5 bases, with 8 bases between the two germline ends. CDR1 is SGHRS and CDR2 is YFSETQ in the germline V gene. CDR3 amino acids: CASSLAGTNEKLFF. For the CDR3, the DNA is TGCGCCAGCAGCTTGGCCGGGACGAATGAAAAACTGTTTTTT.

The chain couples TRBV7-7 to TRBJ2-1; 13 nucleotides align to TRBD2. Germline V gene lookup returns CDR1 SSHAT and CDR2 FNYEAQ (reference sequence). After removal of 1 base from V and 12 bases from J, the junction contained 21 bases not matched to a gene. The CDR3 is 20 residues long. CDR3 in DNA: TGTGCCAGCAGCTTAGGGGGACTAGCGGGGACGACCGCTCCTACAATGACGCAGTTCTTC. Translation gives CASSLGGLAGTTAPTMTQFF. The variable domain in full, with the rest retrieved from reference TRBV7-7 and TRBJ2-1, is GAGVSQSPRYKVTKRGQDVTLRCDPISSHATLYWYQQALGQGPEFLTYFNYEAQPDKSGLPSDRFSAERPEGSISTLTIQRTEQRDSAMYRCASSLGGLAGTTAPTMTQFFGPGTRLTVL.

The chain has TRBV6-5 and TRBJ2-5; 10 positions match TRBD2. This CDR3 comprises 13 residues. Germline CDR1 MNHEY, CDR2 SVGAGI. The V and J ends lost 11 bases and 1 base, in that order; junction bases with no gene match: 4. The CDR3 reads CAVSGGSQETQYF. CDR3 DNA: TGTGCCGTTAGCGGGGGGTCCCAAGAGACCCAGTACTTC.

The V call is TRBV6-5, the J call TRBJ1-1, with D perhaps TRBD1 (6 bases). The germline V gene encodes CDR1 MNHEY and CDR2 SVGAGI. Trimming pared 3 bases from V and 5 bases from J, leaving 13 bases between. The length of the CDR3 is 14 residues. The CDR3 spells CASSYGGGRTEAFF. The CDR3 nucleotides are TGTGCCAGCAGTTATGGAGGGGGAAGGACTGAAGCTTTCTTT.

The chain joins TRBV5-8 to TRBJ1-5; 7 nucleotides align to TRBD1. The CDR3 runs to 14 residues. V gave up 3 bases and J gave up 6 bases; unmatched junction bases: 6. Per the germline V gene, CDR1 is SGHTS and CDR2 is YDEGEE. The DNA for the CDR3 is TGTGCCAGCAGCTCGACAGGGATGGGTCAGCCCCAGCATTTT. It yields the protein CASSSTGMGQPQHF.

The chain joins TRBV5-1 to TRBJ2-3; D not certain. V was shortened by 5 bases and J by 0 bases, with 10 bases between the two germline ends. The CDR3 extends over 14 amino acids. Germline values: CDR1 SGHRS, CDR2 YFSETQ. The CDR3 nucleotides are TGCGCCAGCAGGGGTAGTCAGAGCACAGATACGCAGTATTTT. Translated, it gives CASRGSQSTDTQYF.

On this clone itself: The junction departs from germline at one end; a sequencing error may be responsible. The CDR3 loop is CASSYSSRGTRELFF. DNA for the CDR3: TGTGCCAGCAGTTACTCGTCCAGGGGCACCCGGGAGCTGTTTTTT. The chain carries TRBV6-2 or TRBV6-3 and TRBJ2-2; possible D gene TRBD1, 6 bases. The CDR3 has 15 residues. Germline CDR1 is MNHEY and CDR2 is SVGEGT.

This chain links TRBV5-1 with TRBJ2-7, with D possibly TRBD1 on 5 matching bases. V lost 0 bases and J 3 bases, leaving 10 bases between the germline ends. The germline V gene has CDR1 SGHRS and CDR2 YFSETQ. This CDR3 spans 14 amino acids. This CDR3 is CASSLAQGFYEQYF. The CDR3 region has the DNA TGCGCCAGCAGCTTGGCCCAGGGCTTCTACGAGCAGTACTTC.

The chain joins TRBV10-3 to TRBJ2-7; D gene ambiguous. This CDR3 has 15 residues. V was shortened by 11 bases and J by 2 bases, with 22 bases between the two germline ends. Per the germline V gene, CDR1 is ENHRY and CDR2 is SYGVKD. The CDR3 reads CASKPLLADTYEQYF. The DNA of the CDR3 is TGTGCCTCTAAACCGTTATTAGCTGATACCTACGAGCAGTACTTC.

The rearrangement joins TRBV5-6 to TRBJ2-3, with 11 positions matching TRBD2. V lost 1 base and J lost 3; bases outside the gene matches: 7. The germline V gene has CDR1 SGHDT and CDR2 YYEEEE. CDR3 length: 17 amino acids. CDR3 sequence (DNA): TGTGCCAGCAGCTTGTTTGGGACTAGCGGACAAACAGATACGCAGTATTTT. Translating it yields CASSLFGTSGQTDTQYF.

This clone came up once. The rearrangement uses TRBV19 and TRBJ1-3; a possible D gene is TRBD1 (5 bases). This CDR3 is 16 amino acids long. Germline V gives CDR1 LNHDA, CDR2 SQIVND (reference sequence). Trimming left V 7 bases short and J 2 bases short, with 18 bases between. The CDR3 protein is CASTIQGYSTGNTIYF. The CDR3 bases are TGTGCCAGTACTATCCAGGGATACTCCACTGGAAACACCATATATTTT. The full variable domain, completed using reference TRBV19 and TRBJ1-3, is DGGITQSPKYLFRKEGQNVTLSCEQNLNHDAMYWYRQDPGQGLRLIYYSQIVNDFQKGDIAEGYSVSREKKESFPLTVTSAQKNPTAFYLCASTIQGYSTGNTIYFGEGSWLTVV.

The V gene is TRBV9, the J gene TRBJ2-1; 12 nucleotides match TRBD2. Germline loops: CDR1 SGDLS, CDR2 YYNGEE. The J segment lost 9 bases and the V segment lost 4 bases, leaving 8 bases of the junction unmatched. This CDR3 spans 15 amino acids. The CDR3 sequence: CASSLGLAGSGEQFF. In DNA form, the CDR3 reads TGTGCCAGCAGCCTTGGACTAGCGGGGTCCGGTGAGCAGTTCTTC. Complete variable domain (other parts from reference TRBV9 and TRBJ2-1): DSGVTQTPKHLITATGQRVTLRCSPRSGDLSVYWYQQSLDQGLQFLIQYYNGEERAKGNILERFSAQQFPDLHSELNLSSLELGDSALYFCASSLGLAGSGEQFFGPGTRLTVL.

The chain links TRBV18 to TRBJ2-5; 7 positions match TRBD1. The CDR3 extends over 14 amino acids. The trim removed 2 bases at V and 5 bases at J, leaving 5 bases unmatched. The germline CDR1 and CDR2 sequences are KGHSH and LQKENI. The chain's CDR3 is CASSPREGAETQYF. The CDR3 region has the DNA TGTGCCAGCTCACCAAGAGAGGGGGCGGAGACCCAGTACTTC. Full variable domain (missing parts from reference TRBV18 and TRBJ2-5): NAGVMQNPRHLVRRRGQEARLRCSPMKGHSHVYWYRQLPEEGLKFMVYLQKENIIDESGMPKERFSAEFPKEGPSILRIQQVVRGDSAAYFCASSPREGAETQYFGPGTRLLVL.

The V gene is TRBV10-2, the J gene TRBJ2-1; tentative D call: TRBD2 (6 bases). The CDR3 length is 13 residues. From germline, CDR1 is WSHSY and CDR2 SAAADI. Trimming shortened V by 8 bases and J by 9 bases, and 17 bases separated the two germline ends. Written as DNA, the CDR3 is TGCGCCAGCCGGAAGACTAGGCGCGTTGAGCAGTTCTTC. It codes for CASRKTRRVEQFF.

This rearrangement joins TRBV10-2 to TRBJ1-2; TRBD1 matches at 8 bases. J gave up 8 bases and V 8 bases, and 10 bases lay outside the gene matches. Germline lookup yields CDR1 WSHSY and CDR2 SAAADI. The CDR3 is made up of 13 amino acids. CDR3 sequence reads: CASRTTGGYGYTF. The CDR3 bases are TGCGCCAGCCGAACCACAGGGGGATACGGCTACACCTTC.

The V and J genes are TRBV19 and TRBJ2-1; D perhaps matches TRBD2 (5 bases). The germline V gene has CDR1 LNHDA and CDR2 SQIVND (reference sequence). The CDR3 contains 12 residues. V lost 5 bases and J 9 bases, leaving 11 bases between the germline ends. CDR3 DNA sequence: TGTGCCAGTAGTTGGATCGAGGGTGAGCAGTTCTTC. Amino acids: CASSWIEGEQFF. The full variable domain, completed using reference TRBV19 and TRBJ2-1, is DGGITQSPKYLFRKEGQNVTLSCEQNLNHDAMYWYRQDPGQGLRLIYYSQIVNDFQKGDIAEGYSVSREKKESFPLTVTSAQKNPTAFYLCASSWIEGEQFFGPGTRLTVL.

The chain links TRBV19 to TRBJ2-2; 8 nucleotides line up with TRBD1. Germline V gene lookup returns CDR1 LNHDA and CDR2 SQIVND (reference sequence). This CDR3 has 16 amino acids. The V segment lost 7 bases and the J segment 5 bases; nucleotides outside the gene matches: 12. The CDR3 DNA reads TGTGCCAGTACCCAACAGGGGGGCTTTGGGACCGGGGAGCTGTTTTTT. It specifies CASTQQGGFGTGELFF.